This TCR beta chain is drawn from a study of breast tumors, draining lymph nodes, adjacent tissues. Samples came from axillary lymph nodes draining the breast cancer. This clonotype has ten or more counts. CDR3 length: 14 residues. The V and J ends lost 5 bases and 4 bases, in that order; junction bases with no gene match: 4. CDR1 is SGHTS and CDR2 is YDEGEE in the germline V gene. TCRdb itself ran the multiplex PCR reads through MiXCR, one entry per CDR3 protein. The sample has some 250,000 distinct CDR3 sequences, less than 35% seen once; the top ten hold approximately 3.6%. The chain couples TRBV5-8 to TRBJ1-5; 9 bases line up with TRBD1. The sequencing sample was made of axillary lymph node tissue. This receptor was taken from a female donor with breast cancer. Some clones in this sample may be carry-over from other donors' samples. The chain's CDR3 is CASSQDRGNQPQHF. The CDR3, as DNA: TGTGCCAGCAGTCAGGACAGGGGTAATCAGCCCCAGCATTTT.